The present TCR beta chain was sequenced within a study of T cell responses to AZD1222 COVID-19 vaccine. The study, taken as a whole, reports: Only after the peak T cell response were repertoires sampled. Vaccination with two AZD1222 doses was followed by a rise in Spike-specific TCR breadth and depth. Donor demographics were predominantly white British with a female majority; clonal diversity may be underestimated.

Only in-frame clones appear in the TCRdb table, and some are missing; sequencing was by immunoSEQ multiplex PCR. The data contain 140,000 to 150,000 clones, 85% to 95% of them seen just once; the ten biggest clones take up 9% to 15%. A word on this clone: Its specificity is unknown.

Germline values: CDR1 SNHLY, CDR2 FYNNEI. V lost 6 bases to trimming and J lost 5 bases; unmatched junction nucleotides: 10. This CDR3 has 15 residues. Material: peripheral blood, obtained after recovery from COVID-19. V usage is TRBV2 and J usage is TRBJ1-5; 7 bases align to TRBD1. The TCR sequence derives from an adult who had recovered from COVID-19. This chain's CDR3 is CASSYGRQGHQPQHF. The CDR3 DNA reads TGTGCCAGCAGCTACGGGCGACAGGGACATCAGCCCCAGCATTTT.